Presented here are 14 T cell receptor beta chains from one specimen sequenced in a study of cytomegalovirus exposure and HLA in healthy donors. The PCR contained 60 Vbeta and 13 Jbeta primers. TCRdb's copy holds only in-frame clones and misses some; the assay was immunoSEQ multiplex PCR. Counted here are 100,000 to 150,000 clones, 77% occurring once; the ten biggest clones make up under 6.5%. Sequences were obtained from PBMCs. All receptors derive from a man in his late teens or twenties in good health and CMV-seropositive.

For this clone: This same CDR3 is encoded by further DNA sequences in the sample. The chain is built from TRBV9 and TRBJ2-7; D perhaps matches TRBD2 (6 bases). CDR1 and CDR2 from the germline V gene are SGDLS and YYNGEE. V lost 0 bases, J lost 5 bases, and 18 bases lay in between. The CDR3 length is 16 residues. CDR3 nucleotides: TGTGCCAGCAGCGTAGGCCTGGGACTCAGAGTCCACGAGCAGTACTTC. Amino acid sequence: CASSVGLGLRVHEQYF. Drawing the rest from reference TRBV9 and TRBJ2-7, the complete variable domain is DSGVTQTPKHLITATGQRVTLRCSPRSGDLSVYWYQQSLDQGLQFLIQYYNGEERAKGNILERFSAQQFPDLHSELNLSSLELGDSALYFCASSVGLGLRVHEQYFGPGTRLTVT.

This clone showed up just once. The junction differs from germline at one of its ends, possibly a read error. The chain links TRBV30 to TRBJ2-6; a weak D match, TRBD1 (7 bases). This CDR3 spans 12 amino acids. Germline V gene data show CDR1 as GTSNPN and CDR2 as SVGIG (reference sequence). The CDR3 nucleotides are TGTGCCTGGGGCAGGGGGGCCAACGGCCTGACTTTC. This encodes CAWGRGANGLTF.

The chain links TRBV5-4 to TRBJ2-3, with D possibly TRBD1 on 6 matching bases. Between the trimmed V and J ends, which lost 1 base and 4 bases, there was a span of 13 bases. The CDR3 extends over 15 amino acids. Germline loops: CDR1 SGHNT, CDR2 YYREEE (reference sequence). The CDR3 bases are TGTGCCAGCAGCTTGTCAGGGACAAGGGCAGATACGCAGTATTTT. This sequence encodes CASSLSGTRADTQYF. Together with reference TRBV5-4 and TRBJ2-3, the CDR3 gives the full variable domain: ETGVTQSPTHLIKTRGQQVTLRCSSQSGHNTVSWYQQALGQGPQFIFQYYREEENGRGNFPPRFSGLQFPNYSSELNVNALELDDSALYLCASSLSGTRADTQYFGPGTRLTVL.

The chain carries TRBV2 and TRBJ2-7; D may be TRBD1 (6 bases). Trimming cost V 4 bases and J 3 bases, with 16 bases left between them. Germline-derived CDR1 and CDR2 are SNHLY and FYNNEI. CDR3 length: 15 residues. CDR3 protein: CASSAGRGASYEQYF. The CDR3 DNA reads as TGTGCCAGCAGTGCCGGCAGGGGCGCAAGCTACGAGCAGTACTTC.

CDR3 sequence (DNA): TGTGCCAGCAGCAGTGGACAGGGGGCATCCTATAATTCACCCCTCCACTTT. This codes for CASSSGQGASYNSPLHF. The V and J genes are TRBV5-4 and TRBJ1-6; 11 bases line up with TRBD1. Germline-derived CDR1 and CDR2 are SGHNT and YYREEE (reference sequence). The V and J ends lost 4 bases and 1 base, in that order; junction bases with no gene match: 4. CDR3 size: 17 residues.

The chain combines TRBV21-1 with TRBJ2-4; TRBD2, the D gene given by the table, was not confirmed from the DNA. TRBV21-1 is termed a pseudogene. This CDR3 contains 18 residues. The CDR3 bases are TGTGCCAGCAGCCCGCCGTGCGGGGTAGGGGCCGCCAAAAACATTCAGTACTTC. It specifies CASSPPCGVGAAKNIQYF.

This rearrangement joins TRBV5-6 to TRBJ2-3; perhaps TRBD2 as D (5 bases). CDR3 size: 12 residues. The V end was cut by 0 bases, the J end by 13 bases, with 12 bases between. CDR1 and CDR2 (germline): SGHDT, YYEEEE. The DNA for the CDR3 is TGTGCCAGCAGCTTGGAACAGCGGCGGGAGTATTTT. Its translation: CASSLEQRREYF. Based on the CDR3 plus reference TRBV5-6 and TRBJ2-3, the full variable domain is DAGVTQSPTHLIKTRGQQVTLRCSPKSGHDTVSWYQQALGQGPQFIFQYYEEEERQRGNFPDRFSGHQFPNYSSELNVNALLLGDSALYLCASSLEQRREYFGPGTRLTVL.

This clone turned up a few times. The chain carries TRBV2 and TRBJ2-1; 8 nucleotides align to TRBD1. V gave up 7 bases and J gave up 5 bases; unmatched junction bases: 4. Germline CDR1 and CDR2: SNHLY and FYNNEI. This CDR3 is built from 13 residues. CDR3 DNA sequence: TGTGCCAGCATGCAGGGGGCCAACAATGAGCAGTTCTTC. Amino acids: CASMQGANNEQFF.

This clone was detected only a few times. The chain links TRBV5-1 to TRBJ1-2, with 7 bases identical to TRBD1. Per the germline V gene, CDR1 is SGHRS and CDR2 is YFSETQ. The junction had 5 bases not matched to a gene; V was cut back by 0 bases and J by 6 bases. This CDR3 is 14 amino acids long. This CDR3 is CASSLGQGPHGYTF. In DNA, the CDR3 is TGCGCCAGCAGCTTGGGACAGGGACCTCATGGCTACACCTTC.

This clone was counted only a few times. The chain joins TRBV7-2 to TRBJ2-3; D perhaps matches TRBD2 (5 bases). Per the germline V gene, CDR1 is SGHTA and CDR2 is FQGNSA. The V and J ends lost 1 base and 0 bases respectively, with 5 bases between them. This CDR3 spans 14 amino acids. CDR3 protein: CASSLGRSTDTQYF. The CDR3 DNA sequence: TGTGCCAGCAGCTTAGGGAGGAGCACAGATACGCAGTATTTT.

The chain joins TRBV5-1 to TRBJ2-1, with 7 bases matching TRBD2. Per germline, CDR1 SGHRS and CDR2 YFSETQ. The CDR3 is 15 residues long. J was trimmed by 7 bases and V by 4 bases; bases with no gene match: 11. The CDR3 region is CASSPRREAWNEQFF. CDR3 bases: TGCGCCAGCAGCCCTCGTCGGGAGGCCTGGAATGAGCAGTTCTTC.

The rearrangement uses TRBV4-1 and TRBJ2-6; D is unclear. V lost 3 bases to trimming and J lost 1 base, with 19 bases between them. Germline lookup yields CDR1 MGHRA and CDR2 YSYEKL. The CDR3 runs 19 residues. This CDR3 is CASSQTAVPRGSGANVLTF. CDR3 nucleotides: TGCGCCAGCAGCCAGACCGCCGTTCCCAGAGGATCTGGGGCCAACGTCCTGACTTTC.

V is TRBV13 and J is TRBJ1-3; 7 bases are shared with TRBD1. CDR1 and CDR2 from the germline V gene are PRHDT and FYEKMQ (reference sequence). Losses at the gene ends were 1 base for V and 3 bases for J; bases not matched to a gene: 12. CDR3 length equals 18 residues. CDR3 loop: CASSLERGRMISGNTIYF. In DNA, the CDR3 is TGTGCCAGCAGCTTAGAAAGGGGGCGGATGATTAGTGGAAACACCATATATTTT.

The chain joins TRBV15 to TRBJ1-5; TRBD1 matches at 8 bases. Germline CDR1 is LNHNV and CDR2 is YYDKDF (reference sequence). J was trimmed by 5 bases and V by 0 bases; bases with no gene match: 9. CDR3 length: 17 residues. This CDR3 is CATSRDMEQGADQPQHF. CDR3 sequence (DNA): TGTGCCACCAGCAGAGATATGGAGCAGGGGGCTGATCAGCCCCAGCATTTT.